This note documents a single T cell receptor beta chain sequence. What antigen it recognizes has not been identified. No per-base quality is available; no much larger clone lies one base away. The sample is drawn from a study of cytomegalovirus exposure and HLA in healthy donors (dated by TCRdb to the late 2010s). For context, the study as a whole: An earlier analysis of a few hundred of the donors reported about 300 Gb of sequence data and around 100 million unique TCR beta sequences obtained from approximately 180 million T cells. The study aimed to test whether cataloging public T cell receptors could reveal signatures of past pathogen exposure. The genetic ancestry cluster associated with self-reported Caucasian donors included 80% to 90% of the roughly 390 genotyped donors. On average, around 230,000 unique TCR beta nucleotide sequences were sequenced per donor among several hundred genotyped donors of the cohort, with 15% to 20% of those sequences being non-productive. Several DR-DQ haplotypes were treated as single units for association and clustering because of strong linkage in the cohort. Along with the approximately 670-subject first cohort, a separate validation cohort of over a hundred different subjects was used. A later genetic analysis used genome-wide SNP genotypes for about three fifths of the 666 donors, treating that subset as a discovery cohort. Alongside the repertoire data, information on donor age, sex, ethnicity and CMV serostatus was compiled. An early release covering 550 to 650 HLA-typed donors comprised about 320 gigabases of sequencing data and 85 million to 100 million unique TCR sequences. Typing coverage varied by locus: roughly 629-640 donors for A, B, C, DRB1 and DQB1; 522 for DQA1; over 600 for DPA1; fewer than 480 for DPB1. All discovery cohort repertoires had been generated using a single sequencing platform. In a later analysis, previously published TCR beta repertoires from 666 donors were re-analyzed and high-resolution HLA genotyping was added so that TCR occurrence patterns could be studied. The study profiled the T cell repertoires of approximately 700 subjects by immunosequencing and related them to cytomegalovirus serostatus. In the later analysis, no new phenotypic data were used to find candidate immune exposures; instead, reliance was placed on TCR beta sequences and their occurrence across donors. To predict cytomegalovirus infection status, the study brought together high-throughput TCR immunosequencing, statistical association of individual TCRs with disease status, and machine learning. Class I and class II HLA loci were covered by the typing at four-digit resolution. An earlier analysis of 500 to 650 of the donors applied high-throughput TCR beta sequencing to assess whether each TCR beta V gene segment acted as functional or pseudogenic.

Overall study results and their limits: Seventeen rarely observed V segments, including chromosome 9 orphons, were excluded from the earlier analysis of several hundred of the donors because counts were too low. Correlated functional status among segregating V segments might reflect linkage disequilibrium, but an unknown experimental factor could not be ruled out. According to the authors, the approach could potentially be generalized to other disease states and immunological phenotypes. Most TCR sequences were observed very rarely across donors, whereas some public TCRs were present in many individuals. An association between a missense DCLRE1C variant and V-gene and J-gene trimming of TCR beta chains was found in a later genetic analysis and replicated in an independent cohort. This cohort had only TCR beta chains sequenced, and the lack of alpha or paired-chain data limited which features could be detected. Cytomegalovirus status was reported to be diagnosed by the classifier with high specificity and sensitivity in both the original and validation cohorts. The only immune exposure information available for the cohort was CMV serostatus. According to a later analysis, most CMV-associated TCR beta chains appeared to be HLA-restricted, and the HLA associations seemed to be driven largely by CMV exposure. The sequencing pipeline was judged likely to have produced a cluster of highly shared sequence variants as a technical artifact. In an earlier analysis of several hundred of the donors, most TCR beta V segments were observed in productive rearrangements about 87% or about 30% of the time, broadly matching IMGT annotations. A total of fewer than 200 TCR beta chains were listed by the study as associated with cytomegalovirus. According to a later analysis, parvovirus B19, influenza, CMV and Epstein-Barr virus appeared linked to several top co-occurrence clusters. A further reported finding was that TCR beta sequences accurately predicted the HLA-A and HLA-B alleles for most subjects in the first cohort. In a later analysis, TCR association rates were found to vary across HLA loci, with the most associated TCRs seen for DRB1 alleles and the fewest for HLA-C alleles. In vitro tests confirmed that a few of the cytomegalovirus-associated TCR beta chains recognize cytomegalovirus antigens. Roughly uniform sequencing depth across donors was assumed in presence/absence analyses, although this assumption may not hold. A later analysis associated 15,000 to 20,000 TCR beta sequences with specific HLA alleles at a false discovery rate of 0.05. Because some donors lacked HLA typing at each locus, the association tests relied only on the typed subset. Because the 87-base-pair reads could not distinguish some IMGT-functional V segments, including TRBV6-2 and TRBV6-3, those segments were excluded. A later genetic analysis reported fewer N-insertions in productive TCRs among donors in an Asian-associated ancestry cluster than the roughly 700-donor mean. In a later analysis, HLA-associated TCR beta chains were found to be more clonally expanded and to have lower generation probabilities than equally common non-associated chains. When HLA alleles, especially DR and DQ, strongly co-occurred, TCR associations were difficult to assign to individual alleles.

The cohort comprised 710 or so healthy bone marrow donors. Cohort members were all nominally healthy when sampled, although unrecorded immune exposures were likely present. The donor tested CMV seronegative and was one of the 352 seronegative cohort members. A peripheral blood sample was provided by each donor, and peripheral blood mononuclear cells were used for TCR beta sequencing. The Qiagen DNeasy Blood Extraction Kit was used to extract genomic DNA from the blood cell samples. Receptors were amplified or captured by the immunoSEQ multiplex PCR assay. A mixture of 60 forward primers for TCR Vbeta segments and 13 reverse primers for TCR Jbeta segments was used in the multiplex PCR. Amplification of the CDR3 region of rearranged TCR beta genes was performed with a multiplex PCR assay on genomic DNA. The amplified TCR beta libraries were sequenced on the Illumina HiSeq System as 87-base-pair reads. The source study handled its data this way. A later analysis tallied 75 million to 85 million unique TCR beta chains across the 550 to 850 repertoires, and around 12 million of those chains were shared by two or more donors. Raw reads were error-corrected and collapsed into unique sequences by a nearest-neighbor algorithm in which closely related sequences were merged to remove PCR and sequencing errors. Alignment of CDR3 sequences to IMGT reference sequences was used to assign V, D and J gene segments. Each retained sequence needed at least a six-nucleotide match to both a V gene segment and a J gene segment. Rearrangements were classified as productive when the CDR3 lacked stop codons and remained in frame with V and J, and all other rearrangements were classified as non-productive. CDR3 was defined by IMGT convention, running from the second conserved V-encoded cysteine to the conserved J-encoded phenylalanine. The earlier analysis of some 550 of the donors excluded any sequence lacking an unambiguous match to a single V gene segment. An earlier analysis of a few hundred of the donors called V segments functional above 56.7% productive rearrangements and segregating when the between-donor standard deviation exceeded 5%. A statistical classification framework was built for diagnosing cytomegalovirus status from the catalog of TCR beta chain sequences. In a later analysis, V and J genes were assigned by comparing TCR nucleotide sequences against IMGT/GENE-DB human TR gene sequences. Using the TCRdist pipeline, a later analysis assigned CDR3 sequences along with most-parsimonious VDJ recombination scenarios. A later analysis defined each TCR beta chain by its CDR3 amino acid sequence plus V-gene family, and excluded reads lacking a unique V-gene family. To address suspected cross-contamination and a sequencing artifact, a later analysis removed around 600 highly shared, low-generation-probability nucleotide sequences. In a later analysis, a clonal expansion index for each public chain was calculated from normalized within-repertoire ranks of inferred template counts. Generation probabilities in a later analysis came from a VDJ recombination model fitted to out-of-frame rearrangements, and those results were checked against IGoR. In a later analysis, TCR-TCR, TCR-HLA and TCR-CMV co-occurrence was scored with hypergeometric tests, and a repertoire-size bias correction was applied to TCR pairs. A later analysis estimated false discovery rates by permuting HLA or CMV assignments 20 times. In a later analysis, co-occurring TCRs were grouped using DBSCAN, with TCRdist sequence similarity added in when clustering inside HLA-allele-positive subsets. For co-occurrence clustering, repertoires with fewer than 30,000 or more than 120,000 public chains were excluded, along with a handful of repertoires with anomalous nucleotide sharing. The clones in this table, taken by TCRdb from immuneACCESS, are in-frame only. Not every clone is retained; where verified, under half of the shortfall comes from an unresolved V gene, and the cause of the rest is unknown. V, J and clone size are taken as reported in that table, and D and trimming were inferred from the DNA itself. The sample table shows about 130,000 clones, and approximately 80% are seen once. The biggest ten clones account for 3% to 3.5% of the sample.

As encoded in the germline V gene, CDR1 is MDHEN while CDR2 is SYDVKM. V is shortened by 5 bases, J by 5 bases, and the region joining them spans 9 bases. Inclusive of the bounding cysteine and phenylalanine, the CDR3 is 12 residues long. Only the CDR3 part of the read is kept: 36 bases, read in frame from the first base. The clonotype comes from a middle-aged man in good health and CMV-seronegative. Sequences were obtained from PBMCs. The receptor chain draws on TRBV28 and TRBJ2-5, with the identity of the D gene unclear. This receptor carries the CDR3 CASSPQWETQYF. The DNA sequence is given as TGTGCCAGCAGTCCCCAGTGGGAGACCCAGTACTTC. Extended through the reference TRBV28 and TRBJ2-5 proteins, this CDR3 yields the full variable domain: DVKVTQSSRYLVKRTGEKVFLECVQDMDHENMFWYRQDPGLGLRLIYFSYDVKMKEKGDIPEGYSVSREKKERFSLILESASTNQTSMYLCASSPQWETQYFGPGTRLLVL.